This entry lists 20 T cell receptor beta chains sequenced from one sample in a study of CD8+CD57+ T cells in acquired aplastic anemia. Genomic DNA provided the template from which TCR beta VDJ and CDR3 profiles were obtained. In TCRdb, the reads were re-called with MiXCR into one record per CDR3 protein. The profile covers over 150,000 distinct CDR3 sequences, with about two thirds appearing a single time and around 45% taken by the ten largest. It was patients with CD8+CD57+ cell expansion by flow cytometry who were chosen for sequencing. The sample consisted of sorted CD4+, CD8+, or CD8+CD57+ T cells (not recorded which) from PBMCs. These receptors came from a human donor with aplastic anemia.

DNA of the CDR3: TGTGCCAGCAGCTTACGTAGCGACGGACCCTACGAGCAGTACTTC. Its protein product is CASSLRSDGPYEQYF. V and J are TRBV11-3 and TRBJ2-7, with D perhaps TRBD2 (5 bases). The ends were cut back, 2 bases at V and 2 bases at J, with 13 bases in the middle. Germline V gives CDR1 SGHNT, CDR2 YENEEA. The length of the CDR3 is 15 residues. Looking up the rest from reference TRBV11-3 and TRBJ2-7 gives the full variable domain: EAGVVQSPRYKIIEKKQPVAFWCNPISGHNTLYWYLQNLGQGPELLIRYENEEAVDDSQLPKDRFSAERLKGVDSTLKIQPAELGDSAVYLCASSLRSDGPYEQYFGPGTRLTVT.

The chain has TRBV9 and TRBJ1-1; no definite D call. Trimming stripped 0 bases from V and 1 base from J, with 13 bases between. The germline gives CDR1 SGDLS, CDR2 YYNGEE. This CDR3 has 16 amino acids. CDR3 residues: CASSVGRFEGNTEAFF. The CDR3 DNA sequence: TGTGCCAGCAGCGTAGGCAGGTTTGAGGGGAACACTGAAGCTTTCTTT.

This chain joins TRBV15 and TRBJ1-6, with D perhaps TRBD1 (5 bases). The CDR3 loop spans 14 amino acids. Germline CDR1 and CDR2: LNHNV and YYDKDF (reference sequence). Deletions cut 6 bases from V and 7 bases from J, with 13 bases between. The CDR3 sequence is CATRGGLGNSPLHF. CDR3 sequence (DNA): TGTGCCACCAGGGGGGGTCTAGGAAATTCACCCCTCCACTTT.

The rearrangement joins TRBV7-9 to TRBJ1-1; D is unresolved. The CDR3 has 14 residues. Germline assignment: CDR1 SEHNR and CDR2 FQNEAQ (reference sequence). Trimming pared 1 base from V and 6 bases from J, leaving 12 bases between. The CDR3 reads CASSLEFPGSEAFF. CDR3 DNA: TGTGCCAGCAGCTTAGAATTTCCGGGTTCTGAAGCTTTCTTT.

The J gene is TRBJ2-1, the V gene TRBV7-8, with 7 positions matching TRBD2. Trimming removed 1 base from V and 6 bases from J; junction bases left unmatched: 3. The CDR3 covers 14 residues. In germline, CDR1 is SGHVS, CDR2 FQNEAQ. The CDR3 here is CASSLDGGGNEQFF. The DNA for the CDR3 is TGTGCCAGCAGCTTAGATGGGGGGGGCAATGAGCAGTTCTTC.

This clonotype has only a few counts. The gene calls are TRBV25-1 and TRBJ2-7, with D tentatively TRBD1 (5 bases). Trimming took off 2 bases at V and 3 bases at J, with 11 bases between the two ends. Germline CDR1 reads MGHDK; CDR2 reads SYGVNS. This CDR3 is 14 amino acids long. CDR3 sequence reads: CASSEGAGIYEQYF. As DNA, the CDR3 is TGTGCCAGCAGTGAAGGGGCAGGGATCTACGAGCAGTACTTC.

This chain uses TRBV7-2 with TRBJ2-7; a weak D match, TRBD1 (5 bases). The CDR3 is made up of 15 amino acids. CDR1 is SGHTA and CDR2 is FQGNSA in the germline V gene. Trimming took off 6 bases at V and 3 bases at J, with 18 bases between the two ends. CDR3 nucleotide sequence: TGTGCCAGCAGTCAAGACAGAATGACACACTACGAGCAGTACTTC. This gives the protein CASSQDRMTHYEQYF.

J is TRBJ1-5 and V is TRBV6-1; the D is unclear. This CDR3 region has 13 residues. The germline gives CDR1 MNHNS, CDR2 SASEGT. V lost 8 bases to trimming and J lost 3 bases, with 11 bases between them. The CDR3 sequence: CASDHRYNQPQHF. The CDR3 nucleotides read TGTGCCAGCGATCATAGATACAATCAGCCCCAGCATTTT.

The V gene is TRBV6-1, the J gene TRBJ2-7, with no clear D. V was cut by 0 bases and J by 3 bases, with 12 bases left in between. CDR3 length equals 15 residues. In germline, CDR1 is MNHNS, CDR2 SASEGT. The CDR3 DNA is TGTGCCAGCAGTGAAGCGCGTTCTTCAAACTACGAGCAGTACTTC. It specifies CASSEARSSNYEQYF.

This clonotype was observed a few times. The V and J genes are TRBV25-1 and TRBJ2-3; the D gene is possibly TRBD2 (6 bases). The CDR3 runs to 18 residues. V was cut by 8 bases and J by 0 bases, with 24 bases left in between. Germline loops: CDR1 MGHDK, CDR2 SYGVNS. The CDR3 DNA reads as TGTGCCAGCCTCGGGACTCTGGGGACTGGTGCTAGCACAGATACGCAGTATTTT. Translated, it gives CASLGTLGTGASTDTQYF.

The rearrangement uses TRBV29-1 and TRBJ2-2; D is ambiguous. The CDR3 has 11 residues. Between the trimmed V and J ends, which lost 0 bases and 4 bases, there was a span of 0 bases. CDR1 is SQVTM, CDR2 ANQGSEA, per germline. In DNA form, the CDR3 reads TGCAGCGTTGAAGACACCGGGGAGCTGTTTTTT. Encoded protein: CSVEDTGELFF.

This clonotype was recorded only once. The V and J genes are TRBV10-3 and TRBJ2-1; 7 positions match TRBD1. Trimming took 10 bases from V and 5 from J; bases not matched to a gene: 8. This CDR3 is built from 13 residues. Germline assignment: CDR1 ENHRY and CDR2 SYGVKD. The chain's CDR3 is CANGQEPNNEQFF. In DNA form, the CDR3 reads TGTGCCAACGGACAGGAACCTAACAATGAGCAGTTCTTC.

This chain links TRBV7-3 with TRBJ2-5, with D perhaps being TRBD1 or TRBD2 (5 bases each). V dropped 2 bases and J dropped 9 bases, with 19 bases sitting between them. The CDR3 is 15 amino acids. CDR1 is SGHTA and CDR2 is FQGTGA in the germline V gene. In nucleotides, the CDR3 is TGTGCCAGCAGCTTAGGGGGTTATAGCAATCAGCCCCAGTACTTC. It yields the protein CASSLGGYSNQPQYF.

The chain links TRBV9 to TRBJ1-1, with a possible D match to TRBD1 (5 bases). Trimming shortened V by 4 bases and J by 6 bases, and 10 bases separated the two germline ends. This CDR3 is 12 amino acids long. The germline V gene encodes CDR1 SGDLS and CDR2 YYNGEE. The CDR3 bases are TGTGCCAGCAGCACCGGGACGGCTGAAGCTTTCTTT. The encoded protein is CASSTGTAEAFF.

The rearrangement links TRBV15 to TRBJ2-3, with 9 bases fitting TRBD2. V was pared by 2 bases and J by 3 bases, with 6 bases of the junction left unmatched. The CDR3 spans 16 residues. CDR1 LNHNV and CDR2 YYDKDF come from the germline V gene (reference sequence). Written as DNA, the CDR3 is TGTGCCACCAGCAGACAACGGACTAGCGCGACAGATACGCAGTATTTT. Translated, it gives CATSRQRTSATDTQYF.

This clonotype occurred a few times. The V call is TRBV2, the J call TRBJ2-1; TRBD2 agrees at 11 bases. This CDR3 is 18 amino acids long. With 5 bases clipped from V and 6 bases from J, the junction kept 15 bases outside the gene matches. Germline loops: CDR1 SNHLY, CDR2 FYNNEI. The CDR3 coding sequence is TGTGCCAGCAGTCGACAGGACCTGACTAGCGGGACTAGCAATGAGCAGTTCTTC. Its translation: CASSRQDLTSGTSNEQFF.

This rearrangement joins TRBV20-1 to TRBJ1-2, with TRBD1 matching over 8 bases. V was pared by 6 bases and J by 8 bases, with 11 bases of the junction left unmatched. This CDR3 has 13 residues. Per germline, CDR1 DFQATT and CDR2 SNEGSKA (reference sequence). The CDR3, as DNA: TGCAGTGCAGCGGCAGGACAGGGCTGGGGCTACACCTTC. This encodes CSAAAGQGWGYTF.

The chain employs TRBV29-1 and TRBJ2-7; 11 bases align to TRBD2. The germline V gene has CDR1 SQVTM and CDR2 ANQGSEA. After removal of 6 bases from V and 3 bases from J, the junction contained 7 bases not matched to a gene. The CDR3 length is 14 residues. The CDR3 coding sequence is TGCAGCGTCGCCACTAGCGGGAGTTTCTACGAGCAGTACTTC. Protein sequence: CSVATSGSFYEQYF.

V gene TRBV5-1 combines with J gene TRBJ2-5, with a possible D match to TRBD2 (6 bases). V lost 4 bases to trimming and J lost 4 bases, with 14 bases between them. From germline, CDR1 is SGHRS and CDR2 YFSETQ. The CDR3 length is 14 residues. The CDR3 sequence: CASSATGLLETQYF. The CDR3 DNA reads TGCGCCAGCAGCGCCACCGGACTATTAGAGACCCAGTACTTC. Drawing the rest from reference TRBV5-1 and TRBJ2-5, the complete variable domain is KAGVTQTPRYLIKTRGQQVTLSCSPISGHRSVSWYQQTPGQGLQFLFEYFSETQRNKGNFPGRFSGRQFSNSRSEMNVSTLELGDSALYLCASSATGLLETQYFGPGTRLLVL.

The rearrangement joins TRBV14 to TRBJ2-7; no clear D. From germline, CDR1 is SGHDN and CDR2 FVKESK. V lost 8 bases to trimming and J lost 7 bases, with 15 bases between them. The CDR3 is made up of 12 amino acids. This CDR3 is CASSTAVEEQYF. CDR3 nucleotide sequence: TGTGCCAGCTCTACGGCGGTGGAGGAGCAGTACTTC. Full variable domain (rest looked up from reference TRBV14 and TRBJ2-7): EAGVTQFPSHSVIEKGQTVTLRCDPISGHDNLYWYRRVMGKEIKFLLHFVKESKQDESGMPNNRFLAERTGGTYSTLKVQPAELEDSGVYFCASSTAVEEQYFGPGTRLTVT.